This TCR beta chain was retrieved from a study of breast tumors, draining lymph nodes, adjacent tissues. Germline-derived CDR1 and CDR2 are MNHNS and SASEGT. Trimming left V 2 bases short and J 2 bases short, with 13 bases between. The CDR3 runs 15 residues. TCRdb used MiXCR to reprocess the multiplex PCR reads, holding one entry per CDR3 protein. In the table there are 26,000 or so distinct CDR3 sequences, about 25% of which are singletons. Study results and limitations: Tumor TCR diversity was below lymph nodes but above nontumor tissue.

With regard to this clonotype: The antigen is unknown. The CDR3 does not end in the conserved phenylalanine or tryptophan, so this is likely a read error.

Specimen: breast tumor tissue. The rearrangement links TRBV6-1 to TRBJ2-7, with D tentatively TRBD1 or TRBD2 (5 bases each). This TCR was recovered from a female donor with breast cancer. Some clones in this sample may be carry-over from other donors' samples. The CDR3 region has the DNA TGTGCCAGCAGTGAATTGCCAGGGACCGCCTACGAGCAGTACCCC. Translation: CASSELPGTAYEQYP.